The entry below gives a single T cell receptor (beta chain) sequence along with its context. The antigen this receptor binds is unknown. It has no much larger one-base neighbor in the sample; base qualities were not kept. CDR1 and CDR2 are drawn from the germline V gene: SGHRS, YFSETQ. V drops 0 bases and J drops 4 bases, leaving 5 bases in between. The CDR3 spans 12 residues, from the cysteine through the phenylalanine. The DNA shown is the 36-base CDR3, in frame from base 1. These data come from a study of blood T cell repertoires in COVID-19 (dated by TCRdb to 2019 to 2021). The study in broad terms: Samples covering the acute and convalescent phases of COVID-19 were provided by collaborators in the United States, Italy and Spain. The prospective study material was composed of cDNA or gDNA derived from T cells, B-cell-depleted T cells, or PBMCs. The dataset comprised deeply sampled blood TCRbeta repertoires from subjects exposed to, actively infected with, or recovered from COVID-19. The repertoires were released in a freely available public database intended as a resource for research on the immune response to SARS-CoV-2. Samples were obtained from the ongoing ImmuneRACE study (first 160 participants) and from 1,254 subjects provided by 6 global collaborators. The sample metadata nearly always contained a de-identified subject ID, COVID-19 status, age in years and sex. Where available, HLA class I and class II types were obtained from metadata supplied by the sample provider rather than from assay-based typing.

Each collaborating institution followed its own protocols to collect whole blood in K2EDTA tubes. Collaborator samples were shipped for TCRbeta analysis as frozen whole blood, isolated PBMCs, or DNA extracted from either sample type. TCRbeta CDR3 regions were amplified from genomic DNA by means of the immunoSEQ Assay, a bias-controlled multiplex PCR. On the authors' methods: The number of nucleated cells in each sample was estimated by amplification of reference gene primers within the assay. To quantify the absolute abundance of each unique TCRbeta CDR3 rearrangement, sequence reads were collapsed and filtered. For each sample, productive Simpson clonality was calculated as the square root of Simpson's diversity index over productive rearrangements. The source is immuneACCESS, and TCRdb retained only in-frame sequences with V and J called. Part of the clones is not carried over; for the studies checked, unresolved V genes explain less than half of this, and the remainder is unexplained. V and J calls and clone size follow that table, whereas D and trimming were derived from the DNA. This sample is represented by roughly 240,000 clones; approximately 86% of them were singletons. The leading ten clones occupy 3.6% of the sample.

The paper's findings and limits, for the study overall: Clinical and demographic metadata were provided uncurated, with the amount varying by source and participant.

The chain is made from TRBV5-1 and TRBJ2-7; the D gene cannot be named for sure. What was sequenced was peripheral blood. The clonotype was recovered from a man aged 18 to 30 with active or convalescent COVID-19. The CDR3 reads as follows: CASSLVGYEQYF. The sequenced DNA is TGCGCCAGCAGCTTGGTCGGGTACGAGCAGTACTTC.